This T cell receptor beta chain was retrieved from a study of T cell changes during pregnancy in multiple sclerosis. Method: immunoSEQ multiplex PCR; TCRdb's copy keeps in-frame clones and lacks some. This sample has about 83,000 clones, with about 90% found just once. The source is a female donor in good health, serving as a control in a pregnancy study. Some clones in this sample may be carry-over from other donors' samples. Here the sequenced sample was PBMCs, taken in the first trimester of pregnancy.

CDR3: CASSLVPSVYEQYF. The CDR3 coding sequence is TGCGCCAGCAGCTTGGTGCCTAGCGTCTACGAGCAGTACTTC. The chain is built from TRBV5-1 and TRBJ2-7, with D possibly being TRBD2 (6 bases). Looked up from germline, CDR1 is SGHRS and CDR2 is YFSETQ. The CDR3 sequence is 14 residues long. V was cut by 0 bases and J by 3 bases, with 10 bases left in between.